Sequencing of this T cell receptor beta chain was carried out in a study of blood T cell repertoires in COVID-19. Whole-study context: Samples came from the United States, Italy and Spain, spanning acute and convalescent COVID-19.

Authors' methods: It was from reference gene primer amplification that nucleated cell counts were estimated. The table came from immunoSEQ multiplex PCR; TCRdb's copy has only in-frame clones and leaves some out. V, J and clone size are those of that table, while D and trimming were read from the DNA. This table has about 210,000 clones, around 91% appearing once. Sequenced sample: peripheral blood. This clonotype originated in a woman between 40 and 55 years old with acute or convalescent COVID-19.

For the CDR3, the DNA is TGCGCCAGCGGGACCGAGCGGGGGGGGCCCCTGGACCCTAGCACAGATACGCAGTATTTT. Its protein product is CASGTERGGPLDPSTDTQYF. The V and J genes are TRBV23-1 and TRBJ2-3; TRBD2 matches at 10 bases. TRBV23-1 is sorted into the ORF group, with uncertain function. The CDR3 is 20 amino acids. V was clipped by 8 bases and J by 0 bases; unmatched bases: 20.